This TCR beta chain derives from a study of response to subunit inactivated influenza vaccine. One entry per CDR3 protein results from TCRdb running MiXCR on the RT-PCR reads. The top ten hold 9.5% to 13% of the sample, which has 700,000 to 800,000 distinct CDR3 sequences, 15% to 20% seen once. Germline-derived CDR1 and CDR2 are SGHRS and YFSETQ. The CDR3 loop spans 15 amino acids. V lost 2 bases and J lost 3, with 12 bases in between. Whole-study results and caveats: The authors proposed limited new T cell recruitment per seasonal influenza vaccination.

In regard to this clonotype: Its antigen is not identified.

The gene calls are TRBV5-1 and TRBJ2-1, with D uncertain. Specimen: PBMCs from blood, collected roughly 5 days after vaccination. The receptor's source is a man in his forties or fifties who received an inactivated influenza vaccine. The CDR3 sequence: CASSLDTPYYNEQFF. The CDR3 region has the DNA TGCGCCAGCAGCTTAGATACTCCCTACTACAATGAGCAGTTCTTC.